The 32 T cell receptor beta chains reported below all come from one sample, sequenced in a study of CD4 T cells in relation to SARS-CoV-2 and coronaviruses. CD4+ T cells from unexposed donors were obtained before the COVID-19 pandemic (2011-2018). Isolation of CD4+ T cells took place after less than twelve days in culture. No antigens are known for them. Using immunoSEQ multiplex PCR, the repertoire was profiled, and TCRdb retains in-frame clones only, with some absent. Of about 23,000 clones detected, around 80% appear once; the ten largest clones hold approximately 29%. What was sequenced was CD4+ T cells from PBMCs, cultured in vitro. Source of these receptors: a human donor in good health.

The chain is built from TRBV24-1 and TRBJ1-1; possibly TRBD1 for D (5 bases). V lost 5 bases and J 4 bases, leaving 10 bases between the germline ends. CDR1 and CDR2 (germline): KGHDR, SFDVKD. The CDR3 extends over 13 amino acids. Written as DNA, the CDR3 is TGTGCCACCAGTGGGTCGGGGGGCACTGAAGCTTTCTTT. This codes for CATSGSGGTEAFF.

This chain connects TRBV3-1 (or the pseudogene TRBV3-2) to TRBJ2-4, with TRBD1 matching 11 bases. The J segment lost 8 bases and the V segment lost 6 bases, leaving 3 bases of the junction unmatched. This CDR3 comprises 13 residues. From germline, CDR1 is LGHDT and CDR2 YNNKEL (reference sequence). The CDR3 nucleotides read TGTGCCAGCAGACGGACAGGGGGCGACATTCAGTACTTC. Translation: CASRRTGGDIQYF.

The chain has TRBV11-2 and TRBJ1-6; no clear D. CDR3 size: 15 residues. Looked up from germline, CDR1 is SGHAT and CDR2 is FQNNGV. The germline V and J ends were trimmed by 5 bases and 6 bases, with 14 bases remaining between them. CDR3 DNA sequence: TGTGCCAGCAGCCCCGTAGGGCACACTAATTCACCCCTCCACTTT. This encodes CASSPVGHTNSPLHF.

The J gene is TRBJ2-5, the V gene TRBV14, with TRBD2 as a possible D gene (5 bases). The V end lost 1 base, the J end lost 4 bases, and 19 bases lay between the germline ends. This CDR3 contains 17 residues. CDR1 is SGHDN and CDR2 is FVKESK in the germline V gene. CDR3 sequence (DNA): TGTGCCAGCAGCCAAGTCTTGCGGGCCGGAGTAGGAGAGACCCAGTACTTC. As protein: CASSQVLRAGVGETQYF.

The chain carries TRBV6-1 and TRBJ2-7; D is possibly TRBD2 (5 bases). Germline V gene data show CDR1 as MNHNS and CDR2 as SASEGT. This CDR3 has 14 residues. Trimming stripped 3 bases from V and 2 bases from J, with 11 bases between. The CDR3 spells CASSEAGGPYEQYF. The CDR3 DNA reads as TGTGCCAGCAGTGAGGCAGGAGGTCCCTACGAGCAGTACTTC.

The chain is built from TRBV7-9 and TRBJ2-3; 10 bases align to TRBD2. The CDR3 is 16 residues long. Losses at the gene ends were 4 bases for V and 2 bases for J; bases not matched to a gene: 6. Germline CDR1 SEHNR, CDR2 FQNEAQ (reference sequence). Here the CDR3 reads CASSSGSGRATDTQYF. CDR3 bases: TGTGCCAGCAGCTCCGGAAGCGGGAGGGCCACAGATACGCAGTATTTT.

For the CDR3, the DNA is TGTGCCAGCAGTACAGGGCAGGGGGGCGAGCAGTACTTC. Its protein product is CASSTGQGGEQYF. The V and J genes are TRBV2 and TRBJ2-7; possibly TRBD1 for D (7 bases). CDR1 is SNHLY, CDR2 FYNNEI, per germline. The V gene lost 5 bases and the J gene lost 6 bases, with 14 bases spanning the gap. The CDR3 contains 13 residues.

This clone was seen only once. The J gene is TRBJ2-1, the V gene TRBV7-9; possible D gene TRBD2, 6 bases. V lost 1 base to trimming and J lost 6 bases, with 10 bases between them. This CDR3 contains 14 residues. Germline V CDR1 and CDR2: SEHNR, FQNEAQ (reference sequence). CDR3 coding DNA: TGTGCCAGCAGCTTAGACGCGGGGCCCAATGAGCAGTTCTTC. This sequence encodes CASSLDAGPNEQFF.

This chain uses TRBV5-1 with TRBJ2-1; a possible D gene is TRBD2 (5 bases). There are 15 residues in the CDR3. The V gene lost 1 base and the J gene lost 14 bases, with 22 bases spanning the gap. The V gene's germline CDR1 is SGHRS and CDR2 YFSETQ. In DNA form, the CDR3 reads TGCGCCAGCAGCTTGTCTGATGGGCTAGCCCTGCCGAAGTTCTTC. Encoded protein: CASSLSDGLALPKFF.

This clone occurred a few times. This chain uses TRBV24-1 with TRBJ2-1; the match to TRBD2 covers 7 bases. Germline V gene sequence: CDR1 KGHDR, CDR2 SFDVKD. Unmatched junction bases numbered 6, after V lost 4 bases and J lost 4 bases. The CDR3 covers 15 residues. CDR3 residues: CATSDPSGAYNEQFF. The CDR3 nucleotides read TGTGCCACCAGTGACCCGAGCGGGGCGTACAATGAGCAGTTCTTC.

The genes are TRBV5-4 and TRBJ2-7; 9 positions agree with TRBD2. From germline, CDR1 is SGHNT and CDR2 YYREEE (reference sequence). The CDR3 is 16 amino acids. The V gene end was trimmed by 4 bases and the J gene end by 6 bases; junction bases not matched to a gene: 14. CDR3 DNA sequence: TGTGCCAGCAGCGCCACACCGGGACTAGCAATAGGCGAGCAGTACTTC. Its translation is CASSATPGLAIGEQYF.

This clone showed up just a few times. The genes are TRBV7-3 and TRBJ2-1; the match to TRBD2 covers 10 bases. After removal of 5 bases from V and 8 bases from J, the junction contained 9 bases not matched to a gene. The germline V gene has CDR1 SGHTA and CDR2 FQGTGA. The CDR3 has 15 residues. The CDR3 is CASSPGTSVPHEQFF. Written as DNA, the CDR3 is TGTGCCAGCAGCCCCGGGACTAGCGTTCCTCATGAGCAGTTCTTC.

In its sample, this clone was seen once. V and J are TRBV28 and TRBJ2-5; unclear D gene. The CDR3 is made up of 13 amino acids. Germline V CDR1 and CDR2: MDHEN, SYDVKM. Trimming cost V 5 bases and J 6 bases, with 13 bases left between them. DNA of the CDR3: TGTGCCAGCAGTCCGGGTCTGTTACAGACCCAGTACTTC. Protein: CASSPGLLQTQYF.

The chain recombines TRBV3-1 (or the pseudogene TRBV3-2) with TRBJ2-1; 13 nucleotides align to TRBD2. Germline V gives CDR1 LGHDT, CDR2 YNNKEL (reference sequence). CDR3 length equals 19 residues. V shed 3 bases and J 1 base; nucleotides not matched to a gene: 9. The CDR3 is CASSHTGLAGAGSYNEQFF. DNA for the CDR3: TGTGCCAGCAGCCACACCGGACTAGCGGGGGCGGGGTCCTACAATGAGCAGTTCTTC.

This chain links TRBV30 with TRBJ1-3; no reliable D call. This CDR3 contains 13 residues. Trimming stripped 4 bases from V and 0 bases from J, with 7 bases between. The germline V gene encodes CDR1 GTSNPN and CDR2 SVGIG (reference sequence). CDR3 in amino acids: CAWISGSGNTIYF. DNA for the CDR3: TGTGCCTGGATAAGTGGCTCTGGAAACACCATATATTTT.

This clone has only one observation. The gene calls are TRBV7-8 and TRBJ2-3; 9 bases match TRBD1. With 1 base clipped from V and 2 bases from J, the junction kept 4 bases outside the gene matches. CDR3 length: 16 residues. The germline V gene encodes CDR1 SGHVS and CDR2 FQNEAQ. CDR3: CASSLVGTGYTDTQYF. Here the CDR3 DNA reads TGTGCCAGCAGCTTAGTGGGGACAGGGTACACAGATACGCAGTATTTT.

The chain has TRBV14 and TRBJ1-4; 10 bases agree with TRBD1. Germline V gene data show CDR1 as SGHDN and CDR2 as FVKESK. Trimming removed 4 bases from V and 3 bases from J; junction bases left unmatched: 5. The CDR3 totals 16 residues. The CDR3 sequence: CASSPGQGIANEKLFF. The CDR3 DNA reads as TGTGCCAGCAGCCCGGGACAGGGGATCGCTAATGAAAAACTGTTTTTT.

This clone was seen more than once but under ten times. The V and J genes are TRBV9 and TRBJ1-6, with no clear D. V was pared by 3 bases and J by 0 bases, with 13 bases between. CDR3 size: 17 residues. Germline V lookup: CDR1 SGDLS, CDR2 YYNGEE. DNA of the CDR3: TGTGCCAGCAGCGCTAGCGCTGGGCGCTCCTATAATTCACCCCTCCACTTT. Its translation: CASSASAGRSYNSPLHF.

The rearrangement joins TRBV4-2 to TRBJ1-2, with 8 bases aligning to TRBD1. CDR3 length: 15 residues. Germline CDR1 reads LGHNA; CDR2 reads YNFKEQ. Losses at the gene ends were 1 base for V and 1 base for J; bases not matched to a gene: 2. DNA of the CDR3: TGTGCCAGCAGCCAAGCGGACAGGGATAACTATGGCTACACCTTC. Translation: CASSQADRDNYGYTF.

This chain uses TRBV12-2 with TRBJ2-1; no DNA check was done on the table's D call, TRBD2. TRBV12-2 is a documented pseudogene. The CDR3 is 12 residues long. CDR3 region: CASRSEVSEQFF. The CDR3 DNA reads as TGTGCAAGTCGCTCGGAGGTTAGTGAGCAGTTCTTC.

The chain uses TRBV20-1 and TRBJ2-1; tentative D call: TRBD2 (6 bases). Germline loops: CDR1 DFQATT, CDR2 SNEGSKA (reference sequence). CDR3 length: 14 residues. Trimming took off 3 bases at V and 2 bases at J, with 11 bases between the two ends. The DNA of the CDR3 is TGCAGTGCTAGTAGGAGGGCCACCTACAATGAGCAGTTCTTC. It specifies CSASRRATYNEQFF.

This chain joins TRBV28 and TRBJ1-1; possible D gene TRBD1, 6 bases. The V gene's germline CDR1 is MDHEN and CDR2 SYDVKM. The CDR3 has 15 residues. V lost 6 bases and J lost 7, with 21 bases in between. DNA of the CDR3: TGTGCCAGCAGCCCCCGGGGCAGGGGAACAAATGAAGCTTTCTTT. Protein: CASSPRGRGTNEAFF.

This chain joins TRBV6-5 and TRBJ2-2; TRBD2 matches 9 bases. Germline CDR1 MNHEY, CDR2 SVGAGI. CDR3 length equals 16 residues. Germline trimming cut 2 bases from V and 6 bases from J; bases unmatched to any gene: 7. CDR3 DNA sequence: TGTGCCAGCAGTTACCTACTAGCGGGCATACCCGGGGAGCTGTTTTTT. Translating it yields CASSYLLAGIPGELFF.

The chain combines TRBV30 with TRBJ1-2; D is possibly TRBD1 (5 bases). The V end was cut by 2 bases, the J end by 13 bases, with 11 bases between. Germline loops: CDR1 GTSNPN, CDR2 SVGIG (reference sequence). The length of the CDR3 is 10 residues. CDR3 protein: CAWSWQGATF. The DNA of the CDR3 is TGTGCCTGGAGTTGGCAGGGAGCCACCTTC.

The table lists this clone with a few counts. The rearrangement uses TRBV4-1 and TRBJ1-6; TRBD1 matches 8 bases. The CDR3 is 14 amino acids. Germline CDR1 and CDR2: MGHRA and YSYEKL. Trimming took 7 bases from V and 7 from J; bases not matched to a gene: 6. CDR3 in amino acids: CASNHQGANSPLHF. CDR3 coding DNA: TGCGCCAGCAACCATCAGGGGGCGAATTCACCCCTCCACTTT.

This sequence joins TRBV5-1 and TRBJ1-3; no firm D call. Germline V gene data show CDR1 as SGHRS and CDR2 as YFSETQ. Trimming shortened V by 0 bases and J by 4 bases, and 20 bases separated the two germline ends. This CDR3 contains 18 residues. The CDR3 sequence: CASSLGPGSSEGGNTIYF. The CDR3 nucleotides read TGCGCCAGCAGCTTGGGGCCCGGCAGCAGCGAGGGCGGAAACACCATATATTTT.

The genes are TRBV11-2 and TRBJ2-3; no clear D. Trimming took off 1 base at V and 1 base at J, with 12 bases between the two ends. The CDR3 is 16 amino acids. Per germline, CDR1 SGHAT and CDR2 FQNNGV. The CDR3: CASSLVLGFGTDTQYF. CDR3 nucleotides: TGTGCCAGCAGCTTAGTATTAGGGTTCGGCACAGATACGCAGTATTTT.

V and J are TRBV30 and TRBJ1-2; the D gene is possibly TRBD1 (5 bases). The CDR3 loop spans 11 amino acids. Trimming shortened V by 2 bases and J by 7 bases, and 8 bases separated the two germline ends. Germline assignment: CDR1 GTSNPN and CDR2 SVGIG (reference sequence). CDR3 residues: CAWSTGSGYTF. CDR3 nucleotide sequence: TGTGCCTGGAGTACAGGATCTGGCTACACCTTC.

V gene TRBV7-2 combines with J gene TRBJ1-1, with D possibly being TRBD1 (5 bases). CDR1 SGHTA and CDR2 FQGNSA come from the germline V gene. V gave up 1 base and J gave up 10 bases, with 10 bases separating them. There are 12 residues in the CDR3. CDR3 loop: CASSLGGKGAFF. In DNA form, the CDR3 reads TGTGCCAGCAGCTTAGGGGGGAAGGGAGCTTTCTTT.

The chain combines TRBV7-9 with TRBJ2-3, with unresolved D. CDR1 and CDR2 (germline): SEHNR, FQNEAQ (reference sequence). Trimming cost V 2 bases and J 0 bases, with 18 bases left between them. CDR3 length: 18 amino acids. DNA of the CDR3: TGTGCCAGCAGCTTATCCTCGCTCGGGCCGAGAAGCACAGATACGCAGTATTTT. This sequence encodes CASSLSSLGPRSTDTQYF.

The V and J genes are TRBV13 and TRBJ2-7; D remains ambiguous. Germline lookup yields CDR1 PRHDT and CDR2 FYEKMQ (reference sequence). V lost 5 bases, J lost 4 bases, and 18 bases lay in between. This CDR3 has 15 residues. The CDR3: CASSPPGYRVYEQYF. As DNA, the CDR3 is TGTGCCAGCAGCCCCCCGGGCTACCGGGTTTACGAGCAGTACTTC.

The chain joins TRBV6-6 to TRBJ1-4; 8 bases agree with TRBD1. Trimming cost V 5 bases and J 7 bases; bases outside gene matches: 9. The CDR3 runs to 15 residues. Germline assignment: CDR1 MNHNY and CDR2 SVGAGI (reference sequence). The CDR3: CASSRIQGASEKLFF. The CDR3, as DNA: TGTGCCAGCAGTCGTATCCAGGGGGCGAGTGAAAAACTGTTTTTT.